The 19 T cell receptor beta chains below were found in one sample sequenced in a study of cytotoxic CD8 clonotypes in ibrutinib-treated CLL. TCRdb's copy holds only in-frame clones and misses some; the assay was immunoSEQ multiplex PCR. This repertoire shows approximately 130,000 clones, under 90% found once; its top ten account for 3.3%. The sample consisted of PBMCs, taken after 24 months of ibrutinib treatment. These receptors came from a human donor with chronic lymphocytic leukemia.

The chain links TRBV7-6 to TRBJ1-4; D is unclear. V dropped 2 bases and J dropped 0 bases, with 7 bases sitting between them. Germline V gene lookup returns CDR1 SGHVS and CDR2 FNYEAQ. The CDR3 has 15 residues. As DNA, the CDR3 is TGTGCCAGCAGCTTACAACCTGCAACTAATGAAAAACTGTTTTTT. Its protein product is CASSLQPATNEKLFF.

V is TRBV2 and J is TRBJ2-2; no firm D call. Germline CDR1 and CDR2: SNHLY and FYNNEI. Trimming took 3 bases from V and 0 from J, leaving 8 bases between them. CDR3 length equals 15 residues. The CDR3 DNA reads as TGTGCCAGCAGTGATAAGGCCGCGAACACCGGGGAGCTGTTTTTT. Its translation: CASSDKAANTGELFF.

This chain links TRBV11-2 with TRBJ2-7; 7 nucleotides align to TRBD1. Per the germline V gene, CDR1 is SGHAT and CDR2 is FQNNGV. The ends lost 2 bases at V and 4 bases at J; junction bases unmatched: 14. The CDR3 contains 17 residues. DNA for the CDR3: TGTGCCAGCAGCTTAAAAAGTGGGATCAGGACAGGATACGAGCAGTACTTC. The encoded protein is CASSLKSGIRTGYEQYF.

The table lists this clone with a count of one. The chain carries TRBV6-1 and TRBJ2-5; the match to TRBD2 covers 15 bases. Trimming at V came to 0 bases and at J to 2 bases, leaving 7 bases not matched to a gene. The CDR3 runs 19 residues. Germline V gene data show CDR1 as MNHNS and CDR2 as SASEGT. CDR3 in DNA: TGTGCCAGCAGTGAAGCCCAAGGGACTAGCGGGGGGACTCAAGAGACCCAGTACTTC. Its protein is CASSEAQGTSGGTQETQYF.

This chain links TRBV11-2 with TRBJ2-7; D tentatively reads TRBD1 or TRBD2 (5 bases each). This CDR3 contains 15 residues. Germline CDR1 is SGHAT and CDR2 is FQNNGV. Trimming cost V 3 bases and J 1 base, with 13 bases left between them. The CDR3 sequence: CASSFSTGRSYEQYF. The CDR3 bases are TGTGCCAGCAGCTTCTCCACGGGACGGTCCTACGAGCAGTACTTC.

J is TRBJ1-1 and V is TRBV14; tentatively, D is TRBD1 (5 bases). CDR1 is SGHDN and CDR2 is FVKESK in the germline V gene. Trimming pared 0 bases from V and 7 bases from J, leaving 9 bases between. The CDR3 length is 13 residues. The CDR3 DNA sequence: TGTGCCAGCAGCCAAGATTGGGGGTTTGAAGCTTTCTTT. It codes for CASSQDWGFEAFF. Complete variable domain (other parts from reference TRBV14 and TRBJ1-1): EAGVTQFPSHSVIEKGQTVTLRCDPISGHDNLYWYRRVMGKEIKFLLHFVKESKQDESGMPNNRFLAERTGGTYSTLKVQPAELEDSGVYFCASSQDWGFEAFFGQGTRLTVV.

The gene calls are TRBV10-1 and TRBJ2-3; D is undetermined. Trimming stripped 7 bases from V and 4 bases from J, with 6 bases between. The CDR3 sequence is 11 residues long. CDR1 is WNHNN, CDR2 SYGVQD, per germline (reference sequence). The CDR3 region has the DNA TGCGCCAGCATTTGCGCAGATACGCAGTATTTT. Translating gives CASICADTQYF.

This rearrangement joins TRBV6-1 to TRBJ1-2; D is unresolved. Germline V lookup: CDR1 MNHNS, CDR2 SASEGT. The CDR3 is 14 amino acids. V was trimmed by 0 bases and J by 3 bases, leaving 8 bases between them. The CDR3 DNA follows: TGTGCCAGCAGTGAAGCGGGCGTCGACTATGGCTACACCTTC. Its translation is CASSEAGVDYGYTF.

The gene calls are TRBV27 and TRBJ2-6; D remains ambiguous. The CDR3 length is 19 residues. Germline values: CDR1 MNHEY, CDR2 SMNVEV (reference sequence). The V and J ends lost 6 bases and 0 bases respectively, with 21 bases between them. CDR3 sequence: CASRKPGQLSTSGANVLTF. CDR3 DNA sequence: TGTGCCAGCAGGAAGCCGGGCCAGCTCTCCACCTCTGGGGCCAACGTCCTGACTTTC.

The V and J genes are TRBV19 and TRBJ2-4; no firm D call. The CDR3 extends over 14 amino acids. The V gene's germline CDR1 is LNHDA and CDR2 SQIVND (reference sequence). Trimming left V 0 bases short and J 6 bases short, with 9 bases between. CDR3 sequence: CASSIDSASNIQYF. CDR3 DNA sequence: TGTGCCAGTAGTATAGATTCAGCTTCAAACATTCAGTACTTC.

This clone was detected once. This rearrangement joins TRBV5-1 to TRBJ2-6, with 8 bases identical to TRBD1. CDR3 size: 20 residues. From germline, CDR1 is SGHRS and CDR2 YFSETQ. The ends lost 0 bases at V and 4 bases at J; junction bases unmatched: 15. The CDR3 here is CASSLASRGTGLAGANVLTF. In nucleotides, the CDR3 is TGCGCCAGCAGCTTGGCCAGTCGGGGGACAGGTCTCGCCGGGGCCAACGTCCTGACTTTC.

The chain uses TRBV5-6 and TRBJ2-2; no clear D. Trimming removed 0 bases at V and 4 bases at J, with 13 bases between. Germline V CDR1 and CDR2: SGHDT, YYEEEE. This CDR3 contains 16 residues. In DNA, the CDR3 is TGTGCCAGCAGCTTGGTGCGGCAGCTGGGCACCGGGGAGCTGTTTTTT. Its protein is CASSLVRQLGTGELFF.

This clone was seen just once. The chain uses TRBV5-4 and TRBJ1-2; a possible D gene is TRBD1 (5 bases). The CDR3 runs to 13 residues. Trimming took 2 bases from V and 2 from J, leaving 7 bases between them. Germline V CDR1 and CDR2: SGHNT, YYREEE (reference sequence). The CDR3 reads CASSFGGNYGYTF. The CDR3 DNA is TGTGCCAGCAGCTTCGGGGGGAACTATGGCTACACCTTC.

This clone was counted a few times. This chain links TRBV28 with TRBJ1-2, with a possible D match to TRBD1 (6 bases). CDR1 is MDHEN and CDR2 is SYDVKM in the germline V gene. The CDR3 is 12 residues long. Deletions cut 8 bases from V and 8 bases from J, with 15 bases between. The CDR3 DNA sequence: TGTGCCAGCCAGGGGACCTCTCAGGGCTACACCTTC. Translated: CASQGTSQGYTF.

The J gene is TRBJ2-5, the V gene TRBV5-1; 9 bases map to TRBD1. There are 17 residues in the CDR3. Germline loops: CDR1 SGHRS, CDR2 YFSETQ. V shed 4 bases, J shed 0 bases, and the junction held 10 bases outside the gene matches. The CDR3 bases are TGCGCCAGCAGCCCAAGTACTGGACAGGGGAACCAAGAGACCCAGTACTTC. It specifies CASSPSTGQGNQETQYF. The whole variable domain, remainder taken from reference TRBV5-1 and TRBJ2-5, is KAGVTQTPRYLIKTRGQQVTLSCSPISGHRSVSWYQQTPGQGLQFLFEYFSETQRNKGNFPGRFSGRQFSNSRSEMNVSTLELGDSALYLCASSPSTGQGNQETQYFGPGTRLLVL.

The chain has TRBV2 and TRBJ1-2; D is ambiguous. Germline V gives CDR1 SNHLY, CDR2 FYNNEI. V shed 2 bases and J shed 7 bases, with 11 bases lying between them. The CDR3 contains 13 residues. Written as DNA, the CDR3 is TGTGCCAGCAGTGAAAGGGCACAAGGTGGCTACACCTTC. This encodes CASSERAQGGYTF.

The chain has TRBV30 and TRBJ1-5, with D hard to call. Germline values: CDR1 GTSNPN, CDR2 SVGIG (reference sequence). The CDR3 runs to 15 residues. V shed 1 base and J shed 4 bases, with 14 bases lying between them. CDR3 amino acids: CAWSGNGRSNQPQHF. The CDR3 bases are TGTGCCTGGAGTGGTAACGGCAGGTCTAATCAGCCCCAGCATTTT.

The rearrangement links TRBV15 to TRBJ2-1, with D perhaps TRBD2 (7 bases). The CDR3 is 15 residues long. Germline V gene lookup returns CDR1 LNHNV and CDR2 YYDKDF (reference sequence). Trimming stripped 0 bases from V and 15 bases from J, with 21 bases between. The CDR3, as DNA: TGTGCCACCAGCAGAGATGTTGGGGGGGGCCTCCTACTGTTCTTC. Translated: CATSRDVGGGLLLFF.

V is TRBV7-2 and J is TRBJ2-1, with TRBD2 matching over 10 bases. The V gene end was trimmed by 1 base and the J gene end by 7 bases; junction bases not matched to a gene: 4. This CDR3 spans 15 amino acids. The germline CDR1 and CDR2 sequences are SGHTA and FQGNSA. CDR3 nucleotide sequence: TGTGCCAGCAGCTTAGACCTAGCGGGGGTAAATGAGCAGTTCTTC. It codes for CASSLDLAGVNEQFF.